This T cell receptor beta chain was obtained from a study of cytomegalovirus exposure and HLA in healthy donors. Germline V CDR1 and CDR2: SGHDT, YYEEEE. The V segment lost 3 bases and the J segment 2 bases; nucleotides outside the gene matches: 5. This CDR3 contains 14 residues. Notes on the study in general: Despite most TCR sequences being rare, some public TCRs occurred in many donors. In vitro data verified a few CMV-associated chains as specific for CMV antigens.

Points on this clone: Its antigen is unknown.

The data were produced by immunoSEQ multiplex PCR, yet TCRdb's version contains in-frame clones alone and is incomplete. The sample has about 200,000 clones; over 75% are singletons. From the roughly 120-subject validation cohort, which was separate from the roughly 610-subject first cohort, the donors were drawn. This receptor was taken from a woman under 30 in good health and CMV-seropositive. The chain joins TRBV5-6 to TRBJ2-7; TRBD2 matches at 7 bases. The sequencing input was PBMCs. The CDR3 reads CASSSGLGAYEQYF. CDR3 nucleotide sequence: TGTGCCAGCAGCTCCGGACTAGGAGCCTACGAGCAGTACTTC. Variable domain in full (rest from reference TRBV5-6 and TRBJ2-7): DAGVTQSPTHLIKTRGQQVTLRCSPKSGHDTVSWYQQALGQGPQFIFQYYEEEERQRGNFPDRFSGHQFPNYSSELNVNALLLGDSALYLCASSSGLGAYEQYFGPGTRLTVT.